This is a list of T cell receptor beta chains from one sample in a study of early T cells in non-severe SARS-CoV-2 infection. TCRdb fed the 5' RACE reads into MiXCR, producing one record per CDR3 protein. The sample lists 50,000 to 70,000 distinct CDR3 sequences, under 15% occurring once. The sequenced material came from whole blood. The receptors derive from an adult who was a healthcare worker with PCR-confirmed SARS-CoV-2 infection or an uninfected control (not recorded which). CDR3s include the opening cysteine and the closing phenylalanine or tryptophan. D genes are given only for firm matches. Clone size is stated in some rows and not others, as once, few, many or a class when expanded.

d_gene,j_gene,abundance,v_gene,CDR3aa,CDR3nt
TRBD2,TRBJ2-5,NA,TRBV20-1,CSARVGDYGTQYF,TGCAGTGCTAGAGTGGGGGACTACGGGACCCAGTACTTC
NA,TRBJ2-1,NA,TRBV28,CASSLPRSGDSYNEQFF,TGTGCCAGCAGTTTACCTCGTTCCGGGGACTCCTACAATGAGCAGTTCTTC
NA,TRBJ1-5,NA,TRBV13,CASSLGHNQPQHF,TGTGCCAGCAGCTTAGGCCATAATCAGCCCCAGCATTTT
NA,TRBJ2-4,NA,TRBV18,CASSPGEQPAGNIQYF,TGTGCCAGCTCACCTGGGGAACAGCCCGCCGGAAACATTCAGTACTTC
TRBD1,TRBJ1-1,many,TRBV30,CAWEETGATEAFF,TGTGCCTGGGAAGAAACAGGGGCCACTGAAGCTTTCTTT
NA,TRBJ1-6,few,TRBV6-6,CATCITVGANSPLHF,TGTGCCACATGTATTACGGTCGGGGCCAATTCACCCCTCCACTTT
TRBD1,TRBJ1-1,many,TRBV7-9,CASSGTGEDTEAFF,TGTGCCAGCAGTGGGACAGGGGAGGACACTGAAGCTTTCTTT
NA,TRBJ2-5,many,TRBV20-1,CSARAYRLGETQYF,TGCAGTGCTAGAGCTTACAGGCTGGGAGAGACCCAGTACTTC
NA,TRBJ2-1,few,TRBV20-1,CSARAVTAYNEQFF,TGCAGTGCTCGGGCGGTAACTGCCTACAATGAGCAGTTCTTC
NA,TRBJ2-3,few,TRBV12-3/TRBV12-4,CASTPAPDTQYF,TGTGCCAGCACCCCGGCTCCGGATACGCAGTATTTT
NA,TRBJ2-3,many,TRBV20-1,CSARDPAGTQYF,TGCAGTGCTAGAGATCCCGCGGGTACGCAGTATTTT
NA,TRBJ2-5,NA,TRBV20-1,CSATTPQGRGETQYF,TGCAGTGCTACAACTCCACAGGGGAGGGGAGAGACCCAGTACTTC
NA,TRBJ2-7,many,TRBV18,CASSPRGYEQYF,TGTGCCAGCTCACCACGGGGCTACGAGCAGTACTTC
NA,TRBJ1-2,few,TRBV5-1,CASTLAGSNGYTF,TGCGCCAGCACCCTGGCGGGATCAAATGGCTACACCTTC
NA,TRBJ2-2,many,TRBV25-1,CASRPSQDAGELFF,TGTGCCAGCAGGCCCTCTCAGGACGCCGGGGAGCTGTTTTTT
NA,TRBJ2-2,many,TRBV12-3/TRBV12-4,CASIRVSGELFF,TGTGCCAGCATAAGGGTCAGCGGGGAGCTGTTTTTT
NA,TRBJ2-7,many,TRBV10-2,CASSEPGDGPYEQYF,TGCGCCAGCAGTGAGCCGGGAGACGGTCCCTACGAGCAGTACTTC
NA,TRBJ2-7,NA,TRBV4-3,CASRQDVTGGSYEQYF,TGCGCCAGCAGACAAGATGTGACCGGCGGAAGTTACGAGCAGTACTTC
TRBD1,TRBJ2-3,many,TRBV6-1,CASGSYRGRSTDTQYF,TGTGCCAGCGGGAGTTACAGGGGCCGGAGCACAGATACGCAGTATTTT
NA,TRBJ1-1,NA,TRBV29-1,CSVGHTQGNTEAFF,TGCAGCGTTGGGCACACACAGGGGAACACTGAAGCTTTCTTT
TRBD1,TRBJ1-1,many,TRBV29-1,CSAGQGAAEAFF,TGCAGCGCTGGACAGGGGGCTGCTGAAGCTTTCTTT
NA,TRBJ2-1,NA,TRBV7-9,CASSSGPPGSYNEQFF,TGTGCCAGCAGCTCAGGCCCCCCGGGGTCCTACAATGAGCAGTTCTTC
NA,TRBJ2-2,NA,TRBV20-1,CSASDRGGELFF,TGCAGTGCTAGCGATAGGGGCGGGGAGCTGTTTTTT
NA,TRBJ1-5,NA,TRBV30,CAWSARDTQPQHF,TGTGCCTGGAGTGCTAGGGACACCCAGCCCCAGCATTTT
NA,TRBJ2-5,many,TRBV27,CASSFRGAETQYF,TGTGCCAGCAGTTTCAGGGGGGCGGAGACCCAGTACTTC
TRBD1,TRBJ2-1,few,TRBV5-1,CASSLVGTGVGNEQFF,TGCGCCAGCAGCTTGGTTGGGACAGGGGTCGGAAATGAGCAGTTCTTC
TRBD1,TRBJ1-2,many,TRBV7-2,CASKRQGETYGYTF,TGTGCCAGCAAGAGACAGGGGGAGACCTATGGCTACACCTTC
NA,TRBJ2-5,many,TRBV27,CAPLGGTREETQYF,TGTGCCCCCCTCGGAGGGACTCGGGAAGAGACCCAGTACTTC
NA,TRBJ1-2,many,TRBV29-1,CSVEGFYTF,TGCAGCGTTGAAGGGTTCTACACCTTC
NA,TRBJ1-5,NA,TRBV12-3/TRBV12-4,CASSVQAWGNQPQHF,TGTGCCAGCAGTGTCCAGGCTTGGGGCAATCAGCCCCAGCATTTT
TRBD1,TRBJ2-5,NA,TRBV12-3/TRBV12-4,CASSFGDRATQYF,TGTGCCAGCAGTTTCGGTGACAGGGCTACCCAGTACTTC
NA,TRBJ1-1,few,TRBV9,CASSVDNNRNTEAFF,TGTGCCAGCAGCGTAGATAACAACCGGAACACTGAAGCTTTCTTT
TRBD2,TRBJ2-5,many,TRBV12-5,CASGFLTSGYQETQYF,TGTGCTAGTGGTTTTTTGACTAGCGGTTACCAAGAGACCCAGTACTTC
NA,TRBJ2-5,many,TRBV27,CASSRGYETQYF,TGTGCCAGCAGTCGGGGTTATGAGACCCAGTACTTC
NA,TRBJ1-1,many,TRBV18,CASSPPAGRNTEAFF,TGTGCCAGCTCACCACCGGCGGGCCGAAACACTGAAGCTTTCTTT
TRBD1,TRBJ1-1,NA,TRBV7-2,CASSLRQGANTEAFF,TGTGCCAGCAGCCTTCGACAGGGTGCGAACACTGAAGCTTTCTTT
NA,TRBJ2-3,NA,TRBV5-1,CASSLMVMDTQYF,TGCGCCAGCAGCTTGATGGTTATGGATACGCAGTATTTT
NA,TRBJ2-5,NA,TRBV7-2,CASSPGSGRPRRETQYF,TGTGCCAGCAGCCCAGGATCCGGGCGTCCCAGGAGAGAGACCCAGTACTTC
NA,TRBJ2-1,NA,TRBV29-1,CSVETPLSGSYNEQFF,TGCAGCGTTGAAACGCCTTTGTCGGGCTCCTACAATGAGCAGTTCTTC
NA,TRBJ1-3,many,TRBV5-6,CASSPGRGRGPGTSGNTIYF,TGTGCCAGCAGCCCCGGCCGCGGGAGGGGTCCCGGTACCTCTGGAAACACCATATATTTT
TRBD1,TRBJ2-2,NA,TRBV7-2,CVSSLDLGTAGELFF,TGTGTCAGCAGCTTAGACCTGGGGACAGCCGGGGAGCTGTTTTTT
NA,TRBJ1-3,many,TRBV20-1,CSARAGGENTIYF,TGCAGTGCTAGAGCTGGGGGTGAAAACACCATATATTTT
NA,TRBJ2-3,many,TRBV7-2,CASSSPGTDTQYF,TGTGCCAGCAGCTCCCCAGGCACAGATACGCAGTATTTT
TRBD2,TRBJ2-7,many,TRBV28,CASTRGGATYEQYF,TGTGCCAGCACCCGGGGAGGGGCAACTTACGAGCAGTACTTC
TRBD1,TRBJ2-1,NA,TRBV11-3,CASSLGGTGVGNEQFF,TGTGCCAGCAGCTTAGGGGGGACAGGGGTCGGCAATGAGCAGTTCTTC
NA,TRBJ1-2,many,TRBV28,CASSPGADYGYTF,TGTGCCAGCAGCCCAGGGGCGGATTATGGCTACACCTTC
TRBD1,TRBJ1-2,NA,TRBV29-1,CTGDGYTF,TGTACAGGGGATGGCTACACCTTC
TRBD2,TRBJ2-7,many,TRBV6-6,CASSTLGLAGGTPYEQYF,TGTGCCAGCAGCACTCTTGGACTAGCGGGGGGTACCCCCTACGAGCAGTACTTC
TRBD2,TRBJ2-2,many,TRBV10-2,CASSGASGTSSYTGELFF,TGCGCCAGCAGTGGCGCGTCCGGGACTAGCAGCTACACCGGGGAGCTGTTTTTT
NA,TRBJ2-7,many,TRBV11-2,CASSFTGYNEQYF,TGTGCCAGCAGCTTCACAGGGTACAACGAGCAGTACTTC
TRBD2,TRBJ2-2,NA,TRBV27,CASSFAPGLAGGSITGELFF,TGTGCCAGCAGTTTCGCCCCGGGACTAGCGGGGGGGTCGATTACCGGGGAGCTGTTTTTT
NA,TRBJ2-5,few,TRBV15,CATSRPQLTQYF,TGTGCCACCAGCAGACCGCAGCTGACCCAGTACTTC
NA,TRBJ2-5,many,TRBV3-1,CASSQDLLAWQTQYF,TGTGCCAGCAGCCAAGATCTCCTAGCCTGGCAGACCCAGTACTTC
NA,TRBJ2-7,NA,TRBV2,CASSEFRDGSYEQYF,TGTGCCAGCAGTGAATTCAGGGACGGTTCCTACGAGCAGTACTTC
TRBD2,TRBJ2-1,NA,TRBV20-1,CSATGTSGGASNEQFF,TGCAGTGCTACCGGGACTAGCGGGGGGGCGAGCAATGAGCAGTTCTTC
TRBD1,TRBJ1-1,NA,TRBV7-9,CASSPTGRSAEAFF,TGTGCCAGCAGCCCGACAGGGAGAAGCGCTGAAGCTTTCTTT
TRBD2,TRBJ2-1,few,TRBV5-1,CASSEGLAGINEQFF,TGCGCCAGCAGCGAGGGACTAGCGGGAATAAATGAGCAGTTCTTC